Presented here are 10 T cell receptor beta chains from one specimen sequenced in a study of T-cell reconstitution after alpha-beta-depleted transplantation in children. A TCRbeta library incorporating unique molecular identifiers was prepared. TCRdb called the PCR reads again in MiXCR, with one record for every CDR3 protein. Of about 980,000 distinct CDR3 sequences listed, 25% to 35% are singletons. The sequences come from PBMCs, mostly from graft donor cells, collected 360 days after TCRalphabeta/CD19-depleted stem cell transplant. The receptors here all came from a boy younger than two who had a stem cell transplant for SCID, so the T cells may come from the graft donor.

The chain uses TRBV4-1 and TRBJ2-1; the D gene is possibly TRBD2 (5 bases). V shed 8 bases and J shed 8 bases, with 22 bases lying between them. The CDR3 length is 15 residues. Germline V gene lookup returns CDR1 MGHRA and CDR2 YSYEKL. Here the CDR3 reads CASSQPGVQFHEQFF. DNA of the CDR3: TGCGCCAGCTCTCAACCCGGGGTCCAGTTCCATGAGCAGTTCTTC.

This clonotype was found a few times. V and J are TRBV11-1 and TRBJ2-7; D is ambiguous. V was trimmed by 2 bases and J by 0 bases, leaving 11 bases between them. The CDR3 totals 15 residues. Per germline, CDR1 SGHAT and CDR2 FQDESV (reference sequence). CDR3 DNA: TGTGCCAGCAGCTTAACCAATACCCTCTCCTACGAGCAGTACTTC. This codes for CASSLTNTLSYEQYF.

This clonotype was observed a handful of times. The rearrangement joins TRBV6-5 to TRBJ1-5; D remains unclear. The CDR3 contains 14 residues. Germline V gene lookup returns CDR1 MNHEY and CDR2 SVGAGI. The ends were cut back, 5 bases at V and 5 bases at J, with 13 bases in the middle. The CDR3 loop is CASSLRDTYQPQHF. For the CDR3, the DNA is TGTGCCAGCAGTCTACGCGACACATATCAGCCCCAGCATTTT.

This clonotype occurred a few times. V gene TRBV18 combines with J gene TRBJ2-7, with D perhaps given as TRBD1 or TRBD2 (5 bases each). Trimming stripped 2 bases from V and 1 base from J, with 12 bases between. This CDR3 is built from 15 residues. Germline lookup yields CDR1 KGHSH and CDR2 LQKENI. In DNA, the CDR3 is TGTGCCAGCTCACCAATACGGGACCGATCCTACGAGCAGTACTTC. Its translation: CASSPIRDRSYEQYF.

This clonotype has a count of ten or more. The chain couples TRBV12-3 or TRBV12-4 to TRBJ2-7; D remains ambiguous. This CDR3 comprises 13 residues. Trimming took 6 bases from V and 2 from J, leaving 11 bases between them. The CDR3 coding sequence is TGTGCCAGCAGCCGCAGTTCAACCTACGAGCAGTACTTC. Translation gives CASSRSSTYEQYF.

This clonotype was detected a few times. V is TRBV5-1 and J is TRBJ2-1; D perhaps matches TRBD2 (5 bases). The CDR3 spans 17 residues. V lost 0 bases and J 6 bases, leaving 19 bases between the germline ends. Germline CDR1 reads SGHRS; CDR2 reads YFSETQ. The DNA for the CDR3 is TGCGCCAGCAGCTTGGTAGGGCTCTTCAAGGAGGCCAATGAGCAGTTCTTC. This sequence encodes CASSLVGLFKEANEQFF.

The V gene is TRBV11-2, the J gene TRBJ1-2, with TRBD1 matching over 9 bases. CDR3 length: 14 residues. Losses at the gene ends were 1 base for V and 8 bases for J; bases not matched to a gene: 5. The germline CDR1 and CDR2 sequences are SGHAT and FQNNGV. DNA of the CDR3: TGTGCCAGCAGCTTAGGGGACAGGGAATGGGGCTACACCTTC. The encoded protein is CASSLGDREWGYTF.

The genes are TRBV28 and TRBJ2-3; D call uncertain. The CDR3 has 13 residues. Trimming removed 6 bases from V and 4 bases from J, with 11 bases in between. Germline V gene sequence: CDR1 MDHEN, CDR2 SYDVKM. The CDR3 reads CASSPIEADTQYF. As DNA, the CDR3 is TGTGCCAGCAGCCCGATTGAAGCAGATACGCAGTATTTT.

CDR3 residues: CASSQDIQGGTEAFF. The CDR3 DNA reads as TGCGCCAGCAGCCAAGATATCCAGGGAGGCACCGAAGCTTTCTTT. The rearrangement joins TRBV4-1 to TRBJ1-1; D possibly corresponds to TRBD1 (5 bases). Trimming removed 0 bases from V and 8 bases from J, with 16 bases in between. This CDR3 has 15 amino acids. CDR1 MGHRA and CDR2 YSYEKL come from the germline V gene.

The gene calls are TRBV2 and TRBJ2-7; no clear D gene. Deletions cut 8 bases from V and 3 bases from J, with 14 bases between. The CDR3 is made up of 13 amino acids. Germline V gene data show CDR1 as SNHLY and CDR2 as FYNNEI. CDR3 residues: CASLEGNNYEQYF. The DNA of the CDR3 is TGTGCCAGCCTGGAAGGGAATAACTACGAGCAGTACTTC.